This T cell receptor beta chain stems from a study of shared clonotypes between healthy human individuals. This clone was detected a few times. Other DNA sequences of this sample code for an identical CDR3. As originally analysed: ImmunoSEQ yielded junction-only sequences lacking quality scores, so filtering differed. Using immunoSEQ multiplex PCR, the repertoire was profiled, and TCRdb retains in-frame clones only, with some absent. V, J and clone size are taken as reported in that table, and D and trimming were inferred from the DNA itself. The data contain about 1 million clones, approximately 68% of them singletons. Germline loops: CDR1 KGHSH, CDR2 LQKENI. Losses at the gene ends were 3 bases for V and 2 bases for J; bases not matched to a gene: 4. The CDR3 covers 14 residues.

The TCR was taken from a man younger than 30 in good health. The sequenced sample consisted of memory CD4+ T cells sorted from blood. Subset described: CD45RA-negative fraction. V usage is TRBV18 and J usage is TRBJ2-7; 7 positions agree with TRBD2. The CDR3 is CASSPGRVPYEQYF. In nucleotides, the CDR3 is TGTGCCAGCTCACCTGGGAGGGTTCCCTACGAGCAGTACTTC.